These T cell receptor beta chains were read from a single sample in a study of cytomegalovirus exposure and HLA in healthy donors. Measured with immunoSEQ multiplex PCR; TCRdb has only the in-frame clones, and not every one. The sample consists of roughly 96,000 clones, 65% to 75% of them appearing once. The sample taken for sequencing was PBMCs. These receptors were obtained from an older woman in good health and CMV-seropositive. Each CDR3 is given with its conserved first and last residue. The D gene is left open where the match is weak. Clone size is given for some rows only: seen once, a few or many times, or a class if the clone is expanded.

TGTGCCAGTAGTGACCCCGGGACAGTCTCTGGGGCCAACGTCCTGACTTTC | CASSDPGTVSGANVLTF | TRBJ2-6 | TRBD1 | TRBV19 | once
TGTGCCAGCAGGACAGAGGCTGAAGCTTTCTTT | CASRTEAEAFF | TRBJ1-1 | . | TRBV6-1 | .
TGCGCCAGCAGCCAAGGGTCGGTTGCAGGGGCCGCGAACACTGAAGCTTTCTTT | CASSQGSVAGAANTEAFF | TRBJ1-1 | . | TRBV4-1 | .
TGTTCCAGCAGCTTAGTTTTACGGCAGGGGGCCGGGGAGCTGTTTTTT | CSSSLVLRQGAGELFF | TRBJ2-2 | TRBD1 | TRBV7-9 | .
TGTGCCATGGGACAAACTAATGAAAAACTGTTTTTT | CAMGQTNEKLFF | TRBJ1-4 | . | TRBV7-9 | .
TGTGCCAGCTCACCGTCAGATAATTCACCCCTCCACTTT | CASSPSDNSPLHF | TRBJ1-6 | . | TRBV18 | .
TGCGCCAGCAGCCAGGCGGGGAGTCAAGACGAGCAGTACTTC | CASSQAGSQDEQYF | TRBJ2-7 | . | TRBV4-1 | .
TGTGCCAGCTTACCCTTCCGGGGAAGCAATCAGCCCCAGCATTTT | CASLPFRGSNQPQHF | TRBJ1-5 | . | TRBV27 | .
TGTGCCAGCAGTTCGACCGTATTGGGGGGGCAGTTCTTC | CASSSTVLGGQFF | TRBJ2-1 | . | TRBV27 | .
TGTGCCAGCAGTCCACCTACCCCAGGCCCCTACAATGAGCAGTTCTTC | CASSPPTPGPYNEQFF | TRBJ2-1 | . | TRBV28 | .
TGTACCAGCAGCCGACTAGCGGCCTCTAGCACAGATACGCAGTATTTT | CTSSRLAASSTDTQYF | TRBJ2-3 | TRBD2 | TRBV7-6 | .
TGTGCCAGCAGCTTGCAGGCTTCTAATGAAAAACTGTTTTTT | CASSLQASNEKLFF | TRBJ1-4 | . | TRBV5-5 | .
TGTGCCAGCAGTCTTAGATCTGGGGCCAACGTCCTGACTTTC | CASSLRSGANVLTF | TRBJ2-6 | . | TRBV28 | .
TGTGCCAGCAGACGGCTAGTCCCCCGGGATGAGCAGTTCTTC | CASRRLVPRDEQFF | TRBJ2-1 | . | TRBV11-2 | .
TGTGCCAGCAGCCCTCGGACAGGGCAGTACTCTGGAAACACCATATATTTT | CASSPRTGQYSGNTIYF | TRBJ1-3 | TRBD1 | TRBV7-9 | few
TGTGCCAGCAGCCCGGGGACTAGCGGGGGGGCTAGCACAGATACGCAGTATTTT | CASSPGTSGGASTDTQYF | TRBJ2-3 | TRBD2 | TRBV5-5 | .
TGTGCCAGCAGTGGGCAGGATGCCACTGAAGCTTTCTTT | CASSGQDATEAFF | TRBJ1-1 | . | TRBV2 | .
TGTGCCAGCAGCAAATCCGGGACAGTTAGCAATCAGCCCCAGCATTTT | CASSKSGTVSNQPQHF | TRBJ1-5 | TRBD1 | TRBV5-6 | .
TGTGCCAGCAGCCAAGCCCCCCCGGGACAGGACTACGAGCAGTACTTC | CASSQAPPGQDYEQYF | TRBJ2-7 | TRBD1 | TRBV7-6 | .
TGTGCCAGCAGCCTTAACACAGGGAGCACAGATACGCAGTATTTT | CASSLNTGSTDTQYF | TRBJ2-3 | . | TRBV7-9 | few
TGTGCCAGCAGCGACAGCAACTTGGGGTATGGCTACACCTTC | CASSDSNLGYGYTF | TRBJ1-2 | . | TRBV2 | few
TGTGCCAGCAGCCAAAGACAGGGGGCGGACGGGGAGCTGTTTTTT | CASSQRQGADGELFF | TRBJ2-2 | TRBD1 | TRBV5-4 | few
TGTGCCAGCAGGCGGGAGATCCAGGAGACCCAGTACTTC | CASRREIQETQYF | TRBJ2-5 | TRBD2 | TRBV2 | .
TGTGCCAGCAGGCGACTAGTTACCGAGCAGTACTTC | CASRRLVTEQYF | TRBJ2-7 | . | TRBV2 | once
TGTGCCAGCAGTTTAGTCGTATCTACCTCCTACAATGAGCAGTTCTTC | CASSLVVSTSYNEQFF | TRBJ2-1 | . | TRBV27 | .
TGTGCCAGCAGCCCCCTCTCTGCCAGGGGTGAGCAGTTCTTC | CASSPLSARGEQFF | TRBJ2-1 | . | TRBV7-2 | .
TGCAGCGTTGAGGAACAGACGCCCTACGAGCAGTACTTC | CSVEEQTPYEQYF | TRBJ2-7 | . | TRBV29-1 | .
TGTGCCAGTAGTACCCCTAGCGGGAGTAACACCGGGGAGCTGTTTTTT | CASSTPSGSNTGELFF | TRBJ2-2 | TRBD2 | TRBV19 | few
TGCAGCGTTCGCGCTACAGGGTTGGACGGGGAGCTGTTTTTT | CSVRATGLDGELFF | TRBJ2-2 | . | TRBV29-1 | .
TGTGCCAGCAGTACGAGGGGCTACCAGGGGGCGTCCCAGCATTTT | CASSTRGYQGASQHF | TRBJ1-5 | TRBD1 | TRBV28 | few
TGCGCCAGCAGCTTTGGCGCCGGGACAGGGGGCTACGAGCAGTACTTC | CASSFGAGTGGYEQYF | TRBJ2-7 | TRBD1 | TRBV5-1 | once
TGCGCCAGCAGTCCCGGGGAAAACACTGAAGCTTTCTTT | CASSPGENTEAFF | TRBJ1-1 | . | TRBV10-1 | .
TGTGCCAGTAGGAGACAGGCCGGATCCTACGAGCAGTACTTC | CASRRQAGSYEQYF | TRBJ2-7 | . | TRBV6-5 | .
TGTGCCAGCAGCTTAGATGAGGGAAACACCATATATTTT | CASSLDEGNTIYF | TRBJ1-3 | . | TRBV7-3 | once
TGCGCCAGCTCCCTCGGGGGAAGCACAGATACGCAGTATTTT | CASSLGGSTDTQYF | TRBJ2-3 | . | TRBV4-1 | .
TGCGCCAGCAGCCAAGATGTCTGGGGAAGGGGTGAAAAACTGTTTTTT | CASSQDVWGRGEKLFF | TRBJ1-4 | . | TRBV4-1 | .
TGTGCCAGTAGTAAACCCGGGACAGGCGGATACGAGCAGTACTTC | CASSKPGTGGYEQYF | TRBJ2-7 | TRBD1 | TRBV19 | .
TGTGCCAGCAGTCTCCGGGACAGGGACGAGCAGTACTTC | CASSLRDRDEQYF | TRBJ2-7 | TRBD1 | TRBV6-1 | .
TGTGCCAGTAGCCTCAACAAGGAGTACACTGAAGCTTTCTTT | CASSLNKEYTEAFF | TRBJ1-1 | . | TRBV19 | .
TGTGCCAGCAGTGACTCAGGGGGCAGAACGCAGTATTTT | CASSDSGGRTQYF | TRBJ2-3 | TRBD1 | TRBV6-4 | few
TGTGCCAGCAGTTTAGTTAGTGTGAGTCAGCCCCAGCATTTT | CASSLVSVSQPQHF | TRBJ1-5 | . | TRBV28 | .
TGTGCTAGTGGTATGGGGACAGGGGAAGATACGCAGTATTTT | CASGMGTGEDTQYF | TRBJ2-3 | TRBD1 | TRBV12-5 | .
TGTGCCAGCAGCCCGGGACAGAGCACAGATACGCAGTATTTT | CASSPGQSTDTQYF | TRBJ2-3 | TRBD1 | TRBV7-3 | few
TGTGCCACCGGCTTTGGACTAGCGGGAAACACAGATACGCAGTATTTT | CATGFGLAGNTDTQYF | TRBJ2-3 | TRBD2 | TRBV10-3 | few
TGCGCCAGCAAAAGGACAGGCGAGGGCTACACCTTC | CASKRTGEGYTF | TRBJ1-2 | TRBD1 | TRBV10-2 | .
TGTGCCAGCAGTGTAGTACTAGCGGGAGGGAATGAGCAGTTCTTC | CASSVVLAGGNEQFF | TRBJ2-1 | TRBD2 | TRBV2 | .
TGTGCCAGCAGCACTCGACGGGGGGGCCACCAATACAATGAGCAGTTCTTC | CASSTRRGGHQYNEQFF | TRBJ2-1 | TRBD2 | TRBV9 | .
TGTGCCAGCAGTTTATTGGGACAATTAGCCTCTGGGGCCAACGTCCTGACTTTC | CASSLLGQLASGANVLTF | TRBJ2-6 | . | TRBV27 | .
TGTGCCAGCAGTTGGGGACAGGGGTTTCGTTCACCCCTCCACTTT | CASSWGQGFRSPLHF | TRBJ1-6 | TRBD1 | TRBV6-5 | .
TGTGCCAGTAGTATTGGGGCAGGGTCTCGCTACGAGCAGTACTTC | CASSIGAGSRYEQYF | TRBJ2-7 | . | TRBV19 | once
TGTGCCAGCAGCACTCCGGGACAGGACTTCTCTGGAAACACCATATATTTT | CASSTPGQDFSGNTIYF | TRBJ1-3 | TRBD1 | TRBV13 | .
TGTGCCATCAGTGATTCCCGGACAGCCGCCTTGGTGCAGTACTTC | CAISDSRTAALVQYF | TRBJ2-7 | . | TRBV10-3 | few
TGTGCCAGCAGCCAACTAAGCGGGAGGCACAATGAGCAGTTCTTC | CASSQLSGRHNEQFF | TRBJ2-1 | TRBD2 | TRBV11-3 | .
TGTGCCAGTAGCGTCAGGGTTGGCACTGAAGCTTTCTTT | CASSVRVGTEAFF | TRBJ1-1 | . | TRBV19 | .
TGTGCCAGCAGTCTAAGGGACAGGGGAGATCAGCCCCAGCATTTT | CASSLRDRGDQPQHF | TRBJ1-5 | TRBD1 | TRBV2 | .
TGTGCCAGCTCACCACAGAAGGGACTAGCGGCCGAGCAGTACTTC | CASSPQKGLAAEQYF | TRBJ2-7 | TRBD2 | TRBV18 | .
TGTGCCAGCAGCCAACCGGGACAGGGCTACAATGAGCAGTTCTTC | CASSQPGQGYNEQFF | TRBJ2-1 | TRBD1 | TRBV6-6 | .
TGTGCCAGCAACGAAGGGGTCGGCTATGGCTACACCTTC | CASNEGVGYGYTF | TRBJ1-2 | . | TRBV28 | .
TGTGCCAGTAGCGACTCACCGGGACTAGCGGAGACCCAGTACTTC | CASSDSPGLAETQYF | TRBJ2-5 | TRBD2 | TRBV19 | .